Below, one TCR beta chain is given with its context. The CDR3 covers 15 residues. V lost 4 bases, J lost 4 bases, and 17 bases lay in between. CDR1 SGHRS and CDR2 YFSETQ come from the germline V gene. This entry is derived from a study of blood T cell repertoires in COVID-19. In the original analysis: For nucleated cells, counts were estimated from reference gene primer amplification. Repertoires were generated with immunoSEQ multiplex PCR, while TCRdb's copy carries only in-frame clones and drops some. Clonal size and the V and J genes are those of that table, whereas D and trimming came from the DNA. Here the sample spans about 260,000 clones, approximately 90% being singletons.

The sample was peripheral blood. The gene calls are TRBV5-1 and TRBJ1-1, with D perhaps TRBD1 (5 bases). This sequence was found in a woman aged 50 to 60 who had recovered from COVID-19. The CDR3 loop reads CASSLQGGGTTEAFF. Here the CDR3 DNA reads TGCGCCAGCAGCCTCCAGGGTGGAGGGACCACTGAAGCTTTCTTT.